This entry lists 8 T cell receptor beta chains sequenced from one sample in a study of T cell changes during pregnancy in multiple sclerosis. Assay: immunoSEQ multiplex PCR; the TCRdb copy retains only in-frame clones and omits some. Here the sample spans 89,000 or so clones, around 93% being singletons. The specimen comprised PBMCs, sampled in the first trimester of pregnancy. The receptors stem from a female donor in good health, serving as a control in a pregnancy study. Some clones in this sample may be carry-over from other donors' samples.

This sequence joins TRBV28 and TRBJ2-3; D might be TRBD1 (6 bases). Trimming shortened V by 11 bases and J by 6 bases, and 21 bases separated the two germline ends. Germline-derived CDR1 and CDR2 are MDHEN and SYDVKM. This CDR3 is built from 14 residues. The CDR3 protein is CAAPKQGNFDTQYF. The CDR3 nucleotides are TGTGCCGCCCCGAAGCAGGGGAATTTCGATACGCAGTATTTT.

V and J are TRBV7-9 and TRBJ2-7; 9 bases align to TRBD2. The CDR3 consists of 15 residues. Losses at the gene ends were 1 base for V and 6 bases for J; bases not matched to a gene: 7. CDR1 and CDR2 from the germline V gene are SEHNR and FQNEAQ (reference sequence). Written as DNA, the CDR3 is TGTGCCAGCAGCTTAGGACTAGCGGAAAGAGGCGAGCAGTACTTC. Translated, it gives CASSLGLAERGEQYF.

The chain employs TRBV5-1 and TRBJ2-7; TRBD1 aligns across 7 bases. V gave up 2 bases and J gave up 0 bases; unmatched junction bases: 2. Germline CDR1 reads SGHRS; CDR2 reads YFSETQ. The CDR3 contains 14 residues. DNA of the CDR3: TGCGCCAGCAGCTTAACAGGGGCCTCCTACGAGCAGTACTTC. It translates to CASSLTGASYEQYF.

The chain links TRBV6-1 to TRBJ1-2, with D possibly being TRBD1 (5 bases). In germline, CDR1 is MNHNS, CDR2 SASEGT. V was pared by 7 bases and J by 2 bases, with 11 bases between. This CDR3 is built from 13 residues. The CDR3 DNA is TGTGCCAGCACCCCGACAGCGAACTATGGCTACACCTTC. It specifies CASTPTANYGYTF.

The V gene is TRBV7-9, the J gene TRBJ2-1; TRBD1 matches at 8 bases. Germline V gene lookup returns CDR1 SEHNR and CDR2 FQNEAQ (reference sequence). V dropped 5 bases and J dropped 7; count of bases not matched to a gene: 13. The CDR3 has 16 residues. The CDR3 DNA is TGTGCCAGCAGCCCTTTGCAGGGGGCGAATGAAAATGAGCAGTTCTTC. Its protein is CASSPLQGANENEQFF. The entire variable domain, with the rest obtained from reference TRBV7-9 and TRBJ2-1, is as follows: DTGVSQNPRHKITKRGQNVTFRCDPISEHNRLYWYRQTLGQGPEFLTYFQNEAQLEKSRLLSDRFSAERPKGSFSTLEIQRTEQGDSAMYLCASSPLQGANENEQFFGPGTRLTVL.

The V call is TRBV28, the J call TRBJ1-2; D gene uncertain. V was pared by 2 bases and J by 0 bases, with 10 bases between. Germline CDR1 is MDHEN and CDR2 is SYDVKM. CDR3 length: 15 amino acids. For the CDR3, the DNA is TGTGCCAGCAGTTTAGCGTCAGGCGCTAACTATGGCTACACCTTC. Its protein product is CASSLASGANYGYTF.

The chain recombines TRBV10-3 with TRBJ2-4, with 9 bases lining up with TRBD2. The CDR3 consists of 13 residues. From germline, CDR1 is ENHRY and CDR2 SYGVKD. V lost 4 bases to trimming and J lost 15 bases; unmatched junction nucleotides: 10. The CDR3 DNA reads TGTGCCATCAGTGGGGATAGCGGGAGTTTTGTGTACTTC. Translated: CAISGDSGSFVYF.

This chain uses TRBV14 with TRBJ2-5, with TRBD2 identical over 11 bases. V dropped 2 bases and J dropped 4; count of bases not matched to a gene: 9. The CDR3 runs 17 residues. Germline V gene lookup returns CDR1 SGHDN and CDR2 FVKESK. CDR3 DNA sequence: TGTGCCAGCAGCCAAACACTAACTAGCGGGAGACGAGAGACCCAGTACTTC. It translates to CASSQTLTSGRRETQYF.